The 5 T cell receptor beta chains given below trace back to one sample, sequenced in a study of T cell repertoires in cytomegalovirus infection. These receptors' antigens are unknown. One entry per CDR3 protein results from TCRdb running MiXCR on the reads. Here the sample spans around 900,000 distinct CDR3 sequences, around 32% being singletons. The specimen was cultured CD8+ T cells from PBMCs, collected from culture after CMV antigen stimulation. The receptors stem from a human donor in good health (CMV status not recorded). Some clones in this sample may be carry-over from other donors' samples.

This clonotype showed up just a few times. The chain joins TRBV7-8 to TRBJ1-2, with 9 positions matching TRBD1. The CDR3 has 18 residues. Germline V gives CDR1 SGHVS, CDR2 FQNEAQ. V lost 3 bases to trimming and J lost 0 bases; unmatched junction nucleotides: 11. The CDR3 nucleotides read TGTGCCAGCAGCTTTAATGACAGGGGGGCTGTGGCTAACTATGGCTACACCTTC. Amino acid sequence: CASSFNDRGAVANYGYTF. The variable domain in full, with the rest retrieved from reference TRBV7-8 and TRBJ1-2, is GAGVSQSPRYKVAKRGQDVALRCDPISGHVSLFWYQQALGQGPEFLTYFQNEAQLDKSGLPSDRFFAERPEGSVSTLKIQRTQQEDSAVYLCASSFNDRGAVANYGYTFGSGTRLTVV.

The gene calls are TRBV7-2 and TRBJ2-7; 9 bases agree with TRBD1. The junction had 14 bases not matched to a gene; V was cut back by 5 bases and J by 3 bases. The CDR3 runs to 17 residues. Per germline, CDR1 SGHTA and CDR2 FQGNSA. The CDR3 DNA is TGTGCCAGCAGCCATTCCCTCCGGGACAGGGACCTCTACGAGCAGTACTTC. This gives the protein CASSHSLRDRDLYEQYF.

CDR3 protein: CASSSPAWGVGEQFF. The CDR3 bases are TGTGCCAGCAGCTCCCCGGCATGGGGGGTAGGTGAGCAGTTCTTC. The V and J genes are TRBV7-6 and TRBJ2-1; tentatively, D is TRBD2 (6 bases). The V end was cut by 4 bases, the J end by 9 bases, with 19 bases between. Looked up from germline, CDR1 is SGHVS and CDR2 is FNYEAQ. The CDR3 loop spans 15 amino acids.

This sequence joins TRBV19 and TRBJ2-2, with 9 bases that match TRBD1. This CDR3 has 15 amino acids. V shed 4 bases, J shed 5 bases, and the junction held 5 bases outside the gene matches. Germline V gene data show CDR1 as LNHDA and CDR2 as SQIVND (reference sequence). CDR3 sequence (DNA): TGTGCCAGTAGTACGACAGGGGGGGGAACCGGGGAGCTGTTTTTT. Its translation: CASSTTGGGTGELFF.

This clonotype has more than one count but fewer than ten. The chain links TRBV7-9 to TRBJ2-2; no clear D. Germline assignment: CDR1 SEHNR and CDR2 FQNEAQ (reference sequence). This CDR3 comprises 15 residues. The V gene lost 6 bases and the J gene lost 7 bases, with 18 bases spanning the gap. The CDR3 bases are TGTGCCAGCAGGAAGACTGAAGCTAAAGACGGGGAGCTGTTTTTT. The encoded protein is CASRKTEAKDGELFF.